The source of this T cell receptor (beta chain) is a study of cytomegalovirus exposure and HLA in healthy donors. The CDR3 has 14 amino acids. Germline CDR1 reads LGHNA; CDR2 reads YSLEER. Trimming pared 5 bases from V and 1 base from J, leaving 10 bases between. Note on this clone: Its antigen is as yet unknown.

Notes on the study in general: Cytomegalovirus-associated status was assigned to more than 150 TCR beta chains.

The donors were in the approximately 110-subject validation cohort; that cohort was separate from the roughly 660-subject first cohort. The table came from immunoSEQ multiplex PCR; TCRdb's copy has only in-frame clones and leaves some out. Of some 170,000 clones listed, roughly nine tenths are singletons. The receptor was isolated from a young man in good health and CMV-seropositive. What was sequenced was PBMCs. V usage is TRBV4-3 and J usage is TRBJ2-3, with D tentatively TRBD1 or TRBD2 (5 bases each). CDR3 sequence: CASSGGRGTDTQYF. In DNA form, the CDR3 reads TGCGCCAGCAGCGGGGGACGAGGCACAGATACGCAGTATTTT.